What follows are 29 T cell receptor beta chains derived from one specimen sequenced in a study of cytotoxic CD8 clonotypes in ibrutinib-treated CLL. Sequencing used immunoSEQ multiplex PCR; TCRdb keeps in-frame clones, though not all of them. Of 75,000 to 80,000 clones in the sample, roughly 85% were seen once. The sequencing used PBMCs, collected after 24 months of ibrutinib treatment. The receptors come from a human donor with chronic lymphocytic leukemia.

The V call is TRBV7-9, the J call TRBJ2-1; D not certain. With 3 bases removed from V and 1 base from J, the gap between germline ends came to 7 bases. The CDR3 is 14 residues long. CDR1 is SEHNR and CDR2 is FQNEAQ in the germline V gene (reference sequence). The CDR3 nucleotides are TGTGCCAGCAGCTTCGAAGGTTCCTACAATGAGCAGTTCTTC. Residues: CASSFEGSYNEQFF.

The chain is built from TRBV29-1 and TRBJ1-1; D call uncertain. V lost 2 bases, J lost 3 bases, and 13 bases lay in between. The CDR3 has 14 amino acids. Germline CDR1 is SQVTM and CDR2 is ANQGSEA. Here the CDR3 DNA reads TGCAGCGTTGAACGACATCAAGGTTACACTGAAGCTTTCTTT. This sequence encodes CSVERHQGYTEAFF.

The chain is built from TRBV11-1 and TRBJ1-4; TRBD1 might be the D (6 bases). The CDR3 is 14 residues long. Germline V gene sequence: CDR1 SGHAT, CDR2 FQDESV (reference sequence). The ends were cut back, 4 bases at V and 4 bases at J, with 10 bases in the middle. The DNA for the CDR3 is TGTGCCAGCAGCTCAGGACAGTTTAATGAAAAACTGTTTTTT. Translation gives CASSSGQFNEKLFF.

This chain connects TRBV11-2 to TRBJ2-1, with D perhaps TRBD2 (6 bases). Germline lookup yields CDR1 SGHAT and CDR2 FQNNGV. V lost 5 bases and J lost 6, with 11 bases in between. The CDR3 sequence is 13 residues long. The CDR3 here is CASSLAFINEQFF. In DNA, the CDR3 is TGTGCCAGCAGCCTAGCGTTCATCAATGAGCAGTTCTTC. Filled out from reference TRBV11-2 and TRBJ2-1, the complete variable domain reads EAGVAQSPRYKIIEKRQSVAFWCNPISGHATLYWYQQILGQGPKLLIQFQNNGVVDDSQLPKDRFSAERLKGVDSTLKIQPAKLEDSAVYLCASSLAFINEQFFGPGTRLTVL.

The chain carries TRBV7-2 and TRBJ1-2; tentatively, D is TRBD1 (6 bases). Germline loops: CDR1 SGHTA, CDR2 FQGNSA. The CDR3 has 14 amino acids. The V end was cut by 3 bases, the J end by 6 bases, with 14 bases between. The CDR3 DNA follows: TGTGCCAGCAGCTTGGACAGCCCTCTTCATGGCTACACCTTC. Translated, it gives CASSLDSPLHGYTF.

This clone was seen once. V gene TRBV29-1 combines with J gene TRBJ2-3; TRBD2 agrees at 8 bases. The germline CDR1 and CDR2 sequences are SQVTM and ANQGSEA. Trimming at V came to 7 bases and at J to 4 bases, leaving 7 bases not matched to a gene. The CDR3 runs 13 residues. CDR3 nucleotide sequence: TGCAGCGGGGGGACTAGTCGAGCAGATACGCAGTATTTT. It codes for CSGGTSRADTQYF.

J is TRBJ2-1 and V is TRBV7-2; D unresolved. Trimming took off 1 base at V and 7 bases at J, with 11 bases between the two ends. This CDR3 spans 14 amino acids. The germline CDR1 and CDR2 sequences are SGHTA and FQGNSA. CDR3 loop: CASSLEAIQNEQFF. The DNA for the CDR3 is TGTGCCAGCAGCTTAGAGGCTATCCAGAATGAGCAGTTCTTC.

This clone was counted a single time. This rearrangement joins TRBV29-1 to TRBJ1-1; D is perhaps TRBD1 (6 bases). Germline assignment: CDR1 SQVTM and CDR2 ANQGSEA. This CDR3 is built from 14 residues. V was trimmed by 4 bases and J by 4 bases, leaving 16 bases between them. This chain's CDR3 is CSVVGTPLSTEAFF. The CDR3 bases are TGCAGCGTTGTGGGGACACCTCTTTCCACTGAAGCTTTCTTT.

This clone was counted only a few times. J is TRBJ1-2 and V is TRBV6-5; D not resolved. Germline CDR1 reads MNHEY; CDR2 reads SVGAGI. The germline V and J ends were trimmed by 7 bases and 4 bases, with 10 bases remaining between them. CDR3 length: 12 residues. CDR3 loop: CASISDSYGYTF. The CDR3 DNA follows: TGTGCCAGCATCTCAGACTCCTATGGCTACACCTTC.

The chain combines TRBV19 with TRBJ1-5; D gene ambiguous. CDR3 length: 13 residues. Trimming pared 10 bases from V and 6 bases from J, leaving 16 bases between. Germline V gives CDR1 LNHDA, CDR2 SQIVND (reference sequence). The CDR3, as DNA: TGTGCCACCGCCGAAGAGATTTCTCAGCCCCAGCATTTT. This translates into CATAEEISQPQHF. Filled out from reference TRBV19 and TRBJ1-5, the complete variable domain reads DGGITQSPKYLFRKEGQNVTLSCEQNLNHDAMYWYRQDPGQGLRLIYYSQIVNDFQKGDIAEGYSVSREKKESFPLTVTSAQKNPTAFYLCATAEEISQPQHFGDGTRLSIL.

The chain carries TRBV6-4 and TRBJ2-3, with 11 positions matching TRBD2. There are 14 residues in the CDR3. V dropped 6 bases and J dropped 2; count of bases not matched to a gene: 1. Germline V gene data show CDR1 as MRHNA and CDR2 as SNTAGT. DNA of the CDR3: TGTGCCAGCAGACTAGCGGGAGACACAGATACGCAGTATTTT. Protein sequence: CASRLAGDTDTQYF.

CDR3 in amino acids: CASMVADRPYF. The CDR3 DNA is TGTGCCAGCATGGTGGCTGATCGACCGTACTTC. The genes are TRBV25-1 and TRBJ2-7; D ambiguous. The CDR3 totals 11 residues. Germline V lookup: CDR1 MGHDK, CDR2 SYGVNS. Deletions cut 7 bases from V and 12 bases from J, with 16 bases between.

This rearrangement joins TRBV9 to TRBJ1-1; D call uncertain. CDR1 and CDR2 from the germline V gene are SGDLS and YYNGEE. With 3 bases removed from V and 0 bases from J, the gap between germline ends came to 6 bases. The CDR3 totals 13 residues. The CDR3 sequence is CASSDQLNTEAFF. CDR3 nucleotide sequence: TGTGCCAGCAGCGACCAGTTGAACACTGAAGCTTTCTTT.

As to this clone: Other DNA sequences of this sample code for an identical CDR3. The chain joins TRBV18 to TRBJ2-2, with 10 bases fitting TRBD1. Germline loops: CDR1 KGHSH, CDR2 LQKENI. J was trimmed by 3 bases and V by 3 bases; bases with no gene match: 1. This CDR3 is 15 amino acids long. The CDR3 nucleotides read TGTGCCAGCTCACCTGGACAGGGGGACACCGGGGAGCTGTTTTTT. Translated, it gives CASSPGQGDTGELFF. The full variable domain, its missing parts supplied by reference TRBV18 and TRBJ2-2, is NAGVMQNPRHLVRRRGQEARLRCSPMKGHSHVYWYRQLPEEGLKFMVYLQKENIIDESGMPKERFSAEFPKEGPSILRIQQVVRGDSAAYFCASSPGQGDTGELFFGEGSRLTVL.

The chain carries TRBV11-2 and TRBJ1-1; the D is unclear. Germline CDR1 and CDR2: SGHAT and FQNNGV. V gave up 3 bases and J gave up 1 base, with 6 bases separating them. CDR3 length: 13 residues. The chain's CDR3 is CASSFQQNTEAFF. CDR3 sequence (DNA): TGTGCCAGCAGCTTCCAGCAGAACACTGAAGCTTTCTTT. Together with reference TRBV11-2 and TRBJ1-1, the CDR3 gives the full variable domain: EAGVAQSPRYKIIEKRQSVAFWCNPISGHATLYWYQQILGQGPKLLIQFQNNGVVDDSQLPKDRFSAERLKGVDSTLKIQPAKLEDSAVYLCASSFQQNTEAFFGQGTRLTVV.

The CDR3 loop reads CASSLDRDRGLTNEKLFF. The CDR3 DNA reads TGTGCCAGCAGCTTAGATCGGGACAGGGGGCTGACTAATGAAAAACTGTTTTTT. The chain has TRBV11-2 and TRBJ1-4, with 12 bases matching TRBD1. Germline loops: CDR1 SGHAT, CDR2 FQNNGV. V shed 0 bases, J shed 2 bases, and the junction held 4 bases outside the gene matches. The CDR3 totals 18 residues. The variable domain in full, completed from reference TRBV11-2 and TRBJ1-4, reads EAGVAQSPRYKIIEKRQSVAFWCNPISGHATLYWYQQILGQGPKLLIQFQNNGVVDDSQLPKDRFSAERLKGVDSTLKIQPAKLEDSAVYLCASSLDRDRGLTNEKLFFGSGTQLSVL.

The chain joins TRBV28 to TRBJ2-7; tentative D call: TRBD2 (6 bases). Germline lookup yields CDR1 MDHEN and CDR2 SYDVKM. V dropped 7 bases and J dropped 0 bases, with 13 bases sitting between them. The CDR3 length is 14 residues. The CDR3 loop is CASNGGFLSYEQYF. The DNA of the CDR3 is TGTGCCAGCAACGGGGGTTTTCTCTCCTACGAGCAGTACTTC.

The chain recombines TRBV5-1 with TRBJ1-4; tentative D call: TRBD1 (5 bases). The CDR3 is 15 residues long. Germline-derived CDR1 and CDR2 are SGHRS and YFSETQ. Trimming pared 1 base from V and 5 bases from J, leaving 12 bases between. The CDR3 spells CASSLSAGPNEKLFF. Here the CDR3 DNA reads TGCGCCAGCAGCTTGTCGGCAGGGCCGAATGAAAAACTGTTTTTT.

This chain joins TRBV9 and TRBJ2-1; 8 bases are shared with TRBD2. V shed 2 bases, J shed 14 bases, and the junction held 18 bases outside the gene matches. Germline V gene data show CDR1 as SGDLS and CDR2 as YYNGEE. This CDR3 contains 16 residues. This CDR3 is CASSVRSYGEAGAKFF. The CDR3 coding sequence is TGTGCCAGCAGCGTCCGTAGTTATGGAGAAGCGGGAGCGAAGTTCTTC.

The sample holds one count of this clone. DNA of the CDR3: TGTGCCAGCAGTTTATTTCGCGGGCCCTACGAGCAGTACTTC. Its translation is CASSLFRGPYEQYF. The J gene is TRBJ2-7, the V gene TRBV27; D is possibly TRBD2 (5 bases). The CDR3 runs to 14 residues. Trimming left V 1 base short and J 2 bases short, with 9 bases between. Germline-derived CDR1 and CDR2 are MNHEY and SMNVEV (reference sequence).

This clone was counted a few times. The chain combines TRBV6-5 with TRBJ2-7, with no clear D. The CDR3 is 13 amino acids. Germline V gene lookup returns CDR1 MNHEY and CDR2 SVGAGI. V was shortened by 2 bases and J by 6 bases, with 11 bases between the two germline ends. CDR3 nucleotides: TGTGCCAGCAGTTACGACCCATACAGCGAGCAGTACTTC. Residues: CASSYDPYSEQYF.

This clone has just one count. The genes are TRBV5-1 and TRBJ2-7, with D perhaps TRBD2 (6 bases). This CDR3 has 15 amino acids. The V gene's germline CDR1 is SGHRS and CDR2 YFSETQ. The V end lost 4 bases, the J end lost 2 bases, and 16 bases lay between the germline ends. The CDR3 region is CASSLWTGETYEQYF. The CDR3 region has the DNA TGCGCCAGCAGCCTCTGGACGGGGGAGACCTACGAGCAGTACTTC.

As regards this clone: This sample includes further DNA sequences coding for the same CDR3. This CDR3 reads CASSLGADTQYF. In nucleotides, the CDR3 is TGTGCCAGCAGCTTAGGTGCAGATACGCAGTATTTT. This chain uses TRBV7-3 with TRBJ2-3, with unresolved D. Germline values: CDR1 SGHTA, CDR2 FQGTGA. The CDR3 length is 12 residues. V lost 2 bases, J lost 4 bases, and 4 bases lay in between. Based on the CDR3 plus reference TRBV7-3 and TRBJ2-3, the full variable domain is GAGVSQTPSNKVTEKGKYVELRCDPISGHTALYWYRQSLGQGPEFLIYFQGTGAADDSGLPNDRFFAVRPEGSVSTLKIQRTERGDSAVYLCASSLGADTQYFGPGTRLTVL.

The CDR3 region is CASSESGSSYEQYF. The DNA of the CDR3 is TGCGCCAGCAGTGAGTCGGGCAGCTCCTACGAGCAGTACTTC. V is TRBV10-1 and J is TRBJ2-7; no definite D call. The germline gives CDR1 WNHNN, CDR2 SYGVQD (reference sequence). With 0 bases removed from V and 0 bases from J, the gap between germline ends came to 6 bases. The CDR3 sequence is 14 residues long.

This chain joins TRBV21-1 and TRBJ2-1; TRBD2 was called by the table and not checked on the DNA. TRBV21-1 is termed a pseudogene. The CDR3 consists of 17 residues. The CDR3 DNA sequence: TGTGCCAGCAGCAAAGAAGGTGGGGGACTACAATACAATGAGCAGTTCTTC. Encoded protein: CASSKEGGGLQYNEQFF.

This chain joins TRBV9 and TRBJ2-5; D possibly uses TRBD1 or TRBD2 (5 bases each). The V gene's germline CDR1 is SGDLS and CDR2 YYNGEE. The germline V and J ends were trimmed by 0 bases and 5 bases, with 14 bases remaining between them. The CDR3 is 15 amino acids. CDR3 sequence: CASSVGQAEGETQYF. The CDR3 nucleotides read TGTGCCAGCAGCGTAGGGCAGGCTGAGGGGGAGACCCAGTACTTC.

The CDR3 DNA follows: TGCGCCAGTCGAACAGGTTGGGGGAACACTGAAGCTTTCTTT. Translation: CASRTGWGNTEAFF. The V and J genes are TRBV5-1 and TRBJ1-1; a possible D gene is TRBD1 (5 bases). In germline, CDR1 is SGHRS, CDR2 YFSETQ. This CDR3 has 14 residues. Trimming stripped 8 bases from V and 1 base from J, with 15 bases between.

The V and J genes are TRBV7-8 and TRBJ1-1; D gene unclear. The V end was cut by 10 bases, the J end by 0 bases, with 12 bases between. This CDR3 has 13 amino acids. Germline V gene lookup returns CDR1 SGHVS and CDR2 FQNEAQ. CDR3: CATTRVMNTEAFF. CDR3 nucleotide sequence: TGTGCCACCACGAGGGTTATGAACACTGAAGCTTTCTTT.

The rearrangement links TRBV11-2 to TRBJ1-3; TRBD1 is a possible D gene (6 bases). Germline-derived CDR1 and CDR2 are SGHAT and FQNNGV. Trimming removed 4 bases at V and 4 bases at J, with 17 bases between. This CDR3 contains 16 residues. The CDR3 DNA sequence: TGTGCCAGCAGCTGGAACAGGGTAGATGCCGGAAACACCATATATTTT. Translated, it gives CASSWNRVDAGNTIYF.